The clone carrying this T cell receptor (beta chain) has a handful of counts. The data belong to a study of shared clonotypes between healthy human individuals. CDR3 length: 14 residues. V was trimmed by 10 bases and J by 9 bases, leaving 24 bases between them. Germline CDR1 is MNHNS and CDR2 is SASEGT. All donors qualified as healthy HIV-negative adults and had experienced no recent acute infections or vaccinations. Genomic DNA for unsorted samples, which was extracted with the QIAamp DNA Blood Mini kit, came from 81 million or so PBMCs. Unsorted PBMC replicate PCRs drew on around 280 ng DNA, representing tens of thousands of T cell genomes. TCRdb's copy holds only in-frame clones and misses some; the assay was immunoSEQ multiplex PCR. The sample yields some 500,000 clones, approximately 80% seen once.

V gene TRBV6-1 combines with J gene TRBJ1-1; no firm D call. This TCR was sampled from a woman between 35 and 50 years old in good health. Some clones in this sample may be carry-over from other donors' samples. Sequenced sample: PBMCs. CDR3 in DNA: TGTGCCATCAGAACTGTCGTCGAGCCCGGTCAAGCTTTCTTT. Residues: CAIRTVVEPGQAFF.